The rows below give T cell receptor beta chains drawn from one sample of a study of T-cell reconstitution after alpha-beta-depleted transplantation in children. TCRdb analysed the PCR reads with MiXCR anew, one entry per CDR3 protein. The sample carries just under 350,000 distinct CDR3 sequences, roughly 17% recorded once. The sequencing used PBMCs, mostly from graft donor cells, collected 360 days after TCRalphabeta/CD19-depleted stem cell transplant. Source of these receptors: a male patient between 2 and 15 years old who had a stem cell transplant for acute lymphoblastic leukemia, so the T cells may come from the graft donor. Both conserved end residues are part of each CDR3. The D gene is left open where the match is weak. Clone sizes are given selectively: once, few, many, or a class where the clone is expanded.

v_gene: TRBV16
j_gene: TRBJ2-4
d_gene: NA
abundance: NA
CDR3aa: CASSQGGANIQYF
CDR3nt: TGTGCCAGCAGCCAAGGTGGGGCCAACATTCAGTACTTC

v_gene: TRBV20-1
j_gene: TRBJ2-3
d_gene: NA
abundance: few
CDR3aa: CSAKSGLAQYF
CDR3nt: TGCAGTGCTAAGAGCGGGTTGGCGCAGTATTTT

v_gene: TRBV28
j_gene: TRBJ2-3
d_gene: TRBD1
abundance: NA
CDR3aa: CASRGQGSTDTQYF
CDR3nt: TGTGCCAGCAGAGGACAGGGGAGCACAGATACGCAGTATTTT

v_gene: TRBV5-6
j_gene: TRBJ1-2
d_gene: NA
abundance: NA
CDR3aa: CASSLDTTNYGYTF
CDR3nt: TGTGCCAGCAGCTTGGACACCACTAACTATGGCTACACCTTC

v_gene: TRBV20-1
j_gene: TRBJ1-1
d_gene: NA
abundance: many
CDR3aa: CSATTGRTEAFF
CDR3nt: TGCAGTGCTACCACGGGGAGGACTGAAGCTTTCTTT

v_gene: TRBV29-1
j_gene: TRBJ1-1
d_gene: NA
abundance: NA
CDR3aa: CSVEERGRTEAFF
CDR3nt: TGCAGCGTTGAAGAGAGGGGAAGGACTGAAGCTTTCTTT

v_gene: TRBV6-1
j_gene: TRBJ2-1
d_gene: NA
abundance: NA
CDR3aa: CASSGGTVRRVNEQFF
CDR3nt: TGTGCCAGCAGCGGCGGGACAGTCAGGAGGGTCAATGAGCAGTTCTTC

v_gene: TRBV5-8
j_gene: TRBJ2-1
d_gene: TRBD1
abundance: few
CDR3aa: CASSYRDRVVNEQFF
CDR3nt: TGTGCCAGCAGCTACCGGGACAGGGTGGTCAATGAGCAGTTCTTC

v_gene: TRBV9
j_gene: TRBJ1-6
d_gene: NA
abundance: few
CDR3aa: CASSVGLQGNSPLHF
CDR3nt: TGTGCCAGCAGCGTCGGGCTCCAAGGGAATTCACCCCTCCACTTT

v_gene: TRBV29-1
j_gene: TRBJ2-7
d_gene: TRBD1
abundance: NA
CDR3aa: CSARTGLSYEQYF
CDR3nt: TGCAGCGCCAGGACAGGTCTTTCCTACGAGCAGTACTTC

v_gene: TRBV10-1
j_gene: TRBJ2-7
d_gene: TRBD1
abundance: NA
CDR3aa: CASRQGSYEQYF
CDR3nt: TGCGCCAGCCGACAGGGATCCTACGAGCAGTACTTC

v_gene: TRBV5-1
j_gene: TRBJ2-7
d_gene: TRBD1
abundance: NA
CDR3aa: CASSPGQGRYEQYF
CDR3nt: TGCGCCAGCAGTCCTGGACAGGGGAGGTACGAGCAGTACTTC

v_gene: TRBV12-3/TRBV12-4
j_gene: TRBJ1-1
d_gene: NA
abundance: few
CDR3aa: CASSRRGEAFF
CDR3nt: TGTGCCAGCAGTCGGAGGGGTGAAGCTTTCTTT

v_gene: TRBV6-1
j_gene: TRBJ1-1
d_gene: NA
abundance: few
CDR3aa: CASREPKLPNTEAFF
CDR3nt: TGTGCCAGCAGGGAACCAAAACTACCGAACACTGAAGCTTTCTTT

v_gene: TRBV7-8
j_gene: TRBJ2-5
d_gene: TRBD1
abundance: few
CDR3aa: CASSIRDRGQETQYF
CDR3nt: TGTGCCAGCAGCATCCGGGACAGGGGCCAAGAGACCCAGTACTTC

v_gene: TRBV4-1
j_gene: TRBJ2-6
d_gene: NA
abundance: many
CDR3aa: CASSPTRGTLSSGANVLTF
CDR3nt: TGCGCCAGCAGCCCCACGCGCGGGACGCTTAGCTCTGGGGCCAACGTCCTGACTTTC

v_gene: TRBV2
j_gene: TRBJ2-2
d_gene: NA
abundance: few
CDR3aa: CASTRGLGSGELFF
CDR3nt: TGTGCCAGCACCCGGGGTCTAGGATCGGGGGAGCTGTTTTTT

v_gene: TRBV20-1
j_gene: TRBJ2-5
d_gene: TRBD1
abundance: few
CDR3aa: CSAGSARDSLQETQYF
CDR3nt: TGCAGTGCTGGGTCCGCGAGGGACAGCCTTCAAGAGACCCAGTACTTC

v_gene: TRBV7-9
j_gene: TRBJ1-4
d_gene: NA
abundance: many
CDR3aa: CASSLESTNEKLFF
CDR3nt: TGTGCCAGCAGCTTAGAATCAACTAATGAAAAACTGTTTTTT

v_gene: TRBV27
j_gene: TRBJ2-7
d_gene: TRBD2
abundance: NA
CDR3aa: CASGPGGSYEQYF
CDR3nt: TGTGCCAGCGGCCCGGGAGGCTCCTACGAGCAGTACTTC

v_gene: TRBV11-2
j_gene: TRBJ1-2
d_gene: TRBD1
abundance: few
CDR3aa: CASSFGQGFYGYTF
CDR3nt: TGTGCCAGCAGCTTCGGACAGGGTTTCTATGGCTACACCTTC

v_gene: TRBV24-1
j_gene: TRBJ1-3
d_gene: NA
abundance: NA
CDR3aa: CATSDLSAGRRSGNTIYF
CDR3nt: TGTGCCACCAGTGATTTATCCGCCGGTAGGAGATCCGGAAACACCATATATTTT

v_gene: TRBV29-1
j_gene: TRBJ2-3
d_gene: TRBD2
abundance: many
CDR3aa: CSARGGADTQYF
CDR3nt: TGCAGCGCCCGTGGGGGGGCAGATACGCAGTATTTT

v_gene: TRBV4-3
j_gene: TRBJ1-5
d_gene: NA
abundance: many
CDR3aa: CASSQSADQPQHF
CDR3nt: TGCGCCAGCAGCCAATCTGCCGATCAGCCCCAGCATTTT

v_gene: TRBV7-2
j_gene: TRBJ2-7
d_gene: NA
abundance: NA
CDR3aa: CASSLGVVYEQYF
CDR3nt: TGTGCCAGCAGCTTAGGGGTTGTGTACGAGCAGTACTTC

v_gene: TRBV4-1
j_gene: TRBJ2-7
d_gene: TRBD2
abundance: many
CDR3aa: CASSLRGLAGEPSYEQYF
CDR3nt: TGCGCCAGCAGCCTAAGAGGCCTAGCGGGAGAGCCCTCCTACGAGCAGTACTTC

v_gene: TRBV7-9
j_gene: TRBJ2-5
d_gene: NA
abundance: few
CDR3aa: CASSLNDGQETQYF
CDR3nt: TGTGCCAGCAGCTTAAATGACGGTCAAGAGACCCAGTACTTC

v_gene: TRBV20-1
j_gene: TRBJ1-5
d_gene: TRBD1
abundance: NA
CDR3aa: CSAWDRNQPQHF
CDR3nt: TGCAGTGCCTGGGACAGGAACCAGCCCCAGCATTTT

v_gene: TRBV20-1
j_gene: TRBJ2-7
d_gene: TRBD1
abundance: many
CDR3aa: CSAPGQGLGYEQYF
CDR3nt: TGCAGTGCGCCGGGACAGGGATTGGGCTACGAGCAGTACTTC

v_gene: TRBV29-1
j_gene: TRBJ2-5
d_gene: NA
abundance: many
CDR3aa: CSVDAEGLISEAETQYF
CDR3nt: TGCAGCGTTGATGCTGAGGGATTGATATCTGAGGCAGAGACCCAGTACTTC

v_gene: TRBV20-1
j_gene: TRBJ1-1
d_gene: TRBD1
abundance: many
CDR3aa: CSARDPGQGDTEAFF
CDR3nt: TGCAGTGCTAGAGACCCCGGACAGGGGGATACTGAAGCTTTCTTT

v_gene: TRBV2
j_gene: TRBJ2-7
d_gene: NA
abundance: few
CDR3aa: CASSEGASVHEQYF
CDR3nt: TGTGCCAGCAGTGAAGGTGCCTCGGTACACGAGCAGTACTTC

v_gene: TRBV7-8
j_gene: TRBJ2-2
d_gene: TRBD1
abundance: NA
CDR3aa: CASSTRGGTGVGSGELFF
CDR3nt: TGTGCCAGCAGCACTAGGGGCGGGACAGGGGTGGGATCCGGGGAGCTGTTTTTT

v_gene: TRBV6-2/TRBV6-3
j_gene: TRBJ2-1
d_gene: TRBD2
abundance: few
CDR3aa: CASSYLRLAGPYNEQFF
CDR3nt: TGTGCCAGCAGTTACCTCAGACTAGCGGGACCATACAATGAGCAGTTCTTC

v_gene: TRBV7-8
j_gene: TRBJ2-5
d_gene: NA
abundance: NA
CDR3aa: CASSTIATETQYF
CDR3nt: TGTGCCAGCAGCACCATAGCGACGGAGACCCAGTACTTC

v_gene: TRBV28
j_gene: TRBJ2-2
d_gene: TRBD2
abundance: few
CDR3aa: CASSQAGVGGELFF
CDR3nt: TGTGCCAGCAGTCAAGCGGGAGTTGGCGGGGAGCTGTTTTTT

v_gene: TRBV7-9
j_gene: TRBJ2-2
d_gene: NA
abundance: few
CDR3aa: CASSLAGISGELFF
CDR3nt: TGTGCCAGCAGCTTAGCGGGGATTTCCGGGGAGCTGTTTTTT

v_gene: TRBV25-1
j_gene: TRBJ1-6
d_gene: NA
abundance: few
CDR3aa: CASSVGIASPLHF
CDR3nt: TGTGCCAGCAGTGTAGGGATAGCTTCACCCCTCCACTTT

v_gene: TRBV5-5
j_gene: TRBJ2-5
d_gene: TRBD1
abundance: many
CDR3aa: CASSAGQGRETQYF
CDR3nt: TGTGCCAGCAGCGCCGGACAGGGTCGCGAGACCCAGTACTTC

v_gene: TRBV12-3/TRBV12-4
j_gene: TRBJ2-3
d_gene: NA
abundance: NA
CDR3aa: CASSILTDTQYF
CDR3nt: TGTGCCAGCAGTATCCTCACAGATACGCAGTATTTT

v_gene: TRBV4-1
j_gene: TRBJ2-6
d_gene: NA
abundance: many
CDR3aa: CASSQDSTWTVGANVLTF
CDR3nt: TGCGCCAGCAGCCAAGATTCCACCTGGACGGTTGGGGCCAACGTCCTGACTTTC

v_gene: TRBV12-3/TRBV12-4
j_gene: TRBJ1-2
d_gene: NA
abundance: NA
CDR3aa: CASSSGAAGSRVGYTF
CDR3nt: TGTGCCAGCAGTTCGGGCGCAGCCGGGAGCCGAGTTGGCTACACCTTC

v_gene: TRBV20-1
j_gene: TRBJ2-3
d_gene: NA
abundance: NA
CDR3aa: CSARQGFPDTQYF
CDR3nt: TGCAGTGCTAGACAGGGTTTTCCAGATACGCAGTATTTT

v_gene: TRBV5-5
j_gene: TRBJ2-3
d_gene: TRBD1
abundance: NA
CDR3aa: CASSQPDRGETDTQYF
CDR3nt: TGTGCCAGCAGCCAACCCGACAGGGGAGAAACAGATACGCAGTATTTT

v_gene: TRBV9
j_gene: TRBJ2-1
d_gene: NA
abundance: few
CDR3aa: CASSDHGREQFF
CDR3nt: TGTGCCAGCAGCGACCATGGGCGGGAGCAGTTCTTC

v_gene: TRBV25-1
j_gene: TRBJ1-6
d_gene: NA
abundance: few
CDR3aa: CASSRGGDNSPLHF
CDR3nt: TGTGCCAGCAGTCGGGGGGGTGATAATTCACCCCTCCACTTT

v_gene: TRBV12-3/TRBV12-4
j_gene: TRBJ2-1
d_gene: TRBD2
abundance: NA
CDR3aa: CASSSQREGQIYEQFF
CDR3nt: TGTGCCAGCAGTTCGCAGCGGGAGGGCCAAATCTATGAGCAGTTCTTC

v_gene: TRBV7-2
j_gene: TRBJ1-1
d_gene: NA
abundance: few
CDR3aa: CASSTPGLTEAFF
CDR3nt: TGTGCCAGCAGCACCCCAGGGTTGACTGAAGCTTTCTTT

v_gene: TRBV28
j_gene: TRBJ2-7
d_gene: NA
abundance: NA
CDR3aa: CASSPAGVSIYEQYF
CDR3nt: TGTGCCAGCAGCCCTGCAGGGGTTTCAATCTACGAGCAGTACTTC

v_gene: TRBV29-1
j_gene: TRBJ2-1
d_gene: TRBD2
abundance: many
CDR3aa: CPPHTGTSGKLYNEQFF
CDR3nt: TGCCCCCCTCATACCGGCACTAGCGGCAAATTATACAATGAGCAGTTCTTC

v_gene: TRBV7-9
j_gene: TRBJ2-1
d_gene: NA
abundance: once
CDR3aa: CASSLGAIADYNEQFF
CDR3nt: TGTGCCAGCAGCTTAGGAGCTATAGCGGACTACAATGAGCAGTTCTTC

v_gene: TRBV12-3/TRBV12-4
j_gene: TRBJ2-3
d_gene: NA
abundance: many
CDR3aa: CASSGSGPNADTQYF
CDR3nt: TGTGCCAGCTCCGGTTCCGGACCTAATGCAGATACGCAGTATTTT

v_gene: TRBV20-1
j_gene: TRBJ2-7
d_gene: NA
abundance: few
CDR3aa: CSATGRNSYEQYF
CDR3nt: TGCAGTGCTACGGGACGGAACTCCTACGAGCAGTACTTC

v_gene: TRBV29-1
j_gene: TRBJ1-1
d_gene: NA
abundance: many
CDR3aa: CSVNVAYTEAFF
CDR3nt: TGCAGCGTTAATGTGGCATACACTGAAGCTTTCTTT

v_gene: TRBV28
j_gene: TRBJ1-4
d_gene: NA
abundance: few
CDR3aa: CASKYGVGMQGEKLFF
CDR3nt: TGTGCCAGCAAGTATGGGGTAGGGATGCAGGGCGAAAAACTGTTTTTT

v_gene: TRBV29-1
j_gene: TRBJ2-7
d_gene: TRBD2
abundance: few
CDR3aa: CSVEDRLAGSYEQYF
CDR3nt: TGCAGCGTTGAAGACAGGCTAGCGGGCTCCTACGAGCAGTACTTC

v_gene: TRBV28
j_gene: TRBJ2-5
d_gene: TRBD2
abundance: NA
CDR3aa: CASRFPGLAGETQYF
CDR3nt: TGTGCCAGCAGGTTTCCCGGACTAGCGGGAGAGACCCAGTACTTC